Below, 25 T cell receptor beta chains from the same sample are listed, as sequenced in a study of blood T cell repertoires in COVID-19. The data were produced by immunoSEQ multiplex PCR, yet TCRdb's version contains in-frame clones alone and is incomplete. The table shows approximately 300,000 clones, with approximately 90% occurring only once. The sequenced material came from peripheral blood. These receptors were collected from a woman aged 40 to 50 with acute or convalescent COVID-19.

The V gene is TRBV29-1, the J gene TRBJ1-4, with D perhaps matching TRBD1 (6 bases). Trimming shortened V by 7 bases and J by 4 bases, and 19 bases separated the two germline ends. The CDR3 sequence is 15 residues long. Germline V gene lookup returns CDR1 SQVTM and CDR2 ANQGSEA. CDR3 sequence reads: CSAVRGNRGNEKLFF. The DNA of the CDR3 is TGCAGCGCCGTCAGGGGTAATAGGGGTAATGAAAAACTGTTTTTT.

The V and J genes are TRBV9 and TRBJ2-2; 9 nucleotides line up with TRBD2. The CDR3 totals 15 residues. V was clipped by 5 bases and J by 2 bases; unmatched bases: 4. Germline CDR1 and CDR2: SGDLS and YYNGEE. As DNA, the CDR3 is TGTGCCAGCAGGGTGGGACTAGCTAACACCGGGGAGCTGTTTTTT. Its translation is CASRVGLANTGELFF.

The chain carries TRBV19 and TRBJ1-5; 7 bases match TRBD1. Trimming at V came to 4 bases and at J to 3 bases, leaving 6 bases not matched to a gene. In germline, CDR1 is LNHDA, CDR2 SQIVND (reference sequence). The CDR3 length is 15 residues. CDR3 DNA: TGTGCCAGTAGTACTACAGGGGTCGCCAATCAGCCCCAGCATTTT. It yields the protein CASSTTGVANQPQHF.

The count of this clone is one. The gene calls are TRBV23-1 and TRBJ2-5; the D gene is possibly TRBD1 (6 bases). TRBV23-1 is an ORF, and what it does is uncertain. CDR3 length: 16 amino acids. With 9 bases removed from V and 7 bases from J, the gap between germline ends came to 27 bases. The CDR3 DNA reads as TGCGCCAGGAGGGGCCGTGAGACCAAGAGAGGGGGGACCCAGTACTTC. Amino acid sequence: CARRGRETKRGGTQYF.

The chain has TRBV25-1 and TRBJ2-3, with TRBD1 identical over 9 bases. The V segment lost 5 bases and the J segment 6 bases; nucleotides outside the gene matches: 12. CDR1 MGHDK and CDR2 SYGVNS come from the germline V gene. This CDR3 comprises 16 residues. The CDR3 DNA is TGTGCCAGCAGTCCCCGAACCGGGACAGGGCCCGATACGCAGTATTTT. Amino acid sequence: CASSPRTGTGPDTQYF.

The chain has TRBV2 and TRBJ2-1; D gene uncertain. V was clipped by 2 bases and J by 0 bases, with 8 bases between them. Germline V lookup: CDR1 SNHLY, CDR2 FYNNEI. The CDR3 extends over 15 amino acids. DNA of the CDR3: TGTGCCAGCAGTGAAATGGAGAGCTCCTACAATGAGCAGTTCTTC. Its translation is CASSEMESSYNEQFF.

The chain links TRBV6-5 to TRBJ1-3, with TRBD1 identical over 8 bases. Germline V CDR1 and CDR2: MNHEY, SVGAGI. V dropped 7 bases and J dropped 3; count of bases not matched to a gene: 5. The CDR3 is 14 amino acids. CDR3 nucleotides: TGTGCCAGCACCCCAGGGGGCCATGGAAACACCATATATTTT. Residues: CASTPGGHGNTIYF.

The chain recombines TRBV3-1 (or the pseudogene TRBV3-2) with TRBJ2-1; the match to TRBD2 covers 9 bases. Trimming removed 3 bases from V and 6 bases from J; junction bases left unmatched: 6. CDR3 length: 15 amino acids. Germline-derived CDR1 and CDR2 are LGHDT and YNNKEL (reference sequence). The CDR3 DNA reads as TGTGCCAGCAGCCATAGCGGGGGCCCAAGCAATGAGCAGTTCTTC. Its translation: CASSHSGGPSNEQFF.

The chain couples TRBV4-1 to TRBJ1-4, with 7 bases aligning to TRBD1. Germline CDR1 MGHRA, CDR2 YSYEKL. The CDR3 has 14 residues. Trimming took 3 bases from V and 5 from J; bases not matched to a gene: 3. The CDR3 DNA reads TGCGCCAGCAGCCAGGACAGGCCGAATGAAAAACTGTTTTTT. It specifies CASSQDRPNEKLFF.

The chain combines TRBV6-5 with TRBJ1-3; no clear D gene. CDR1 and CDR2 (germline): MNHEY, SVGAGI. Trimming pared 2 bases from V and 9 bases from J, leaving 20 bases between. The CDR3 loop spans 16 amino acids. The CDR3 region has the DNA TGTGCCAGCAGTTACCTAGGGTCCCTCCTGGGAGGCACCATATATTTT. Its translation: CASSYLGSLLGGTIYF.

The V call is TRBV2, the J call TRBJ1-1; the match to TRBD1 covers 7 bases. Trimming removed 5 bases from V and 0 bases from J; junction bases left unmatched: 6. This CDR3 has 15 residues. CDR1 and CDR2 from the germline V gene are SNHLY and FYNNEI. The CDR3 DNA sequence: TGTGCCAGCAGTCTTCAGGGACAGTTGAACACTGAAGCTTTCTTT. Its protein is CASSLQGQLNTEAFF.

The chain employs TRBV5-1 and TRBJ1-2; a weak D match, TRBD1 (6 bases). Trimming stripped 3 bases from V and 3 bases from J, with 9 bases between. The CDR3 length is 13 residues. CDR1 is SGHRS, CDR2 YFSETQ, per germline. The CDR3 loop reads CASSSGTHYGYTF. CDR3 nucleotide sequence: TGCGCCAGCAGCTCCGGGACACACTATGGCTACACCTTC.

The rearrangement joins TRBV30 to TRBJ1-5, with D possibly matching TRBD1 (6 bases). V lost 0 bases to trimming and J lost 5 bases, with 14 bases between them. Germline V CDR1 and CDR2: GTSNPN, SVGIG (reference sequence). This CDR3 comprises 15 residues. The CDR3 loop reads CAWSVPDRSDQPQHF. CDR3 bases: TGTGCCTGGAGTGTACCCGACAGGTCCGATCAGCCCCAGCATTTT.

DNA of the CDR3: TGTGCCAGCAGCTTCGACAGGGGCTACACCTTC. As protein: CASSFDRGYTF. The chain recombines TRBV6-6 with TRBJ1-2; a weak D match, TRBD1 (6 bases). CDR1 and CDR2 from the germline V gene are MNHNY and SVGAGI (reference sequence). There are 11 residues in the CDR3. The V end lost 6 bases, the J end lost 8 bases, and 10 bases lay between the germline ends.

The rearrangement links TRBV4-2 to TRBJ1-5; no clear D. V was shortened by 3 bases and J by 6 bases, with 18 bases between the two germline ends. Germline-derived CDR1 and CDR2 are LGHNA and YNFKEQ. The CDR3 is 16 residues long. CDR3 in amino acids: CASSQEIGEGGQPQHF. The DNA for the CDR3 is TGTGCCAGCAGCCAGGAGATCGGGGAGGGCGGTCAGCCCCAGCATTTT.

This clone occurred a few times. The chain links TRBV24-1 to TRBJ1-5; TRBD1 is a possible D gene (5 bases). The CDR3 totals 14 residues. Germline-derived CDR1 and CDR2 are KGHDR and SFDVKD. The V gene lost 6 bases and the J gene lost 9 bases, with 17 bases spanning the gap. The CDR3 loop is CATSPRDSPWPQHF. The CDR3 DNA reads TGTGCCACCAGTCCTCGGGACTCACCCTGGCCCCAGCATTTT.

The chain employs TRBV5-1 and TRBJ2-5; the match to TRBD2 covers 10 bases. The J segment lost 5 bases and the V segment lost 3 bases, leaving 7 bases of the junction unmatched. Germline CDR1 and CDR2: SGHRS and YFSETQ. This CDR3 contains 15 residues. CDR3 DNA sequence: TGCGCCAGCAGCTGGAGCGGGGGGGCCCTTGAGACCCAGTACTTC. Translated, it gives CASSWSGGALETQYF.

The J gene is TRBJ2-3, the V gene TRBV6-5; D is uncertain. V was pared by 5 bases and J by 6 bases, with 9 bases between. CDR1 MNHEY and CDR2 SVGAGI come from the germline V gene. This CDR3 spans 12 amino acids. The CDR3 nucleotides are TGTGCCAGCAGTCCCAGAGCGGATACGCAGTATTTT. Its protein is CASSPRADTQYF.

The CDR3 nucleotides read TGTGCCAGCAGCCCTTCTAGCGGGGGGGACACCGGGGAGCTGTTTTTT. Residues: CASSPSSGGDTGELFF. The rearrangement joins TRBV7-2 to TRBJ2-2; TRBD2 agrees at 12 bases. V shed 5 bases, J shed 3 bases, and the junction held 4 bases outside the gene matches. CDR1 and CDR2 (germline): SGHTA, FQGNSA. The CDR3 loop spans 16 amino acids.

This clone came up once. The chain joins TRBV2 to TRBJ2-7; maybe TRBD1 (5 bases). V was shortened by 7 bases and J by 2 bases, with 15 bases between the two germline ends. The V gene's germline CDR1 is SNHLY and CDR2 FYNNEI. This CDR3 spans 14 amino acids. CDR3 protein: CASINPRVTYEQYV. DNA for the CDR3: TGTGCCAGCATAAATCCCAGGGTAACCTACGAGCAGTACGTC.

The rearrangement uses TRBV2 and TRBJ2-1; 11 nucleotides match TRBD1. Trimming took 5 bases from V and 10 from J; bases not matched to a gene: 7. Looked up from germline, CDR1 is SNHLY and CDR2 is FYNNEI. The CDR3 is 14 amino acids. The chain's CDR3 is CASSKRDRGDEQFF. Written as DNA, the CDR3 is TGTGCCAGCAGTAAACGGGACAGGGGGGACGAGCAGTTCTTC.

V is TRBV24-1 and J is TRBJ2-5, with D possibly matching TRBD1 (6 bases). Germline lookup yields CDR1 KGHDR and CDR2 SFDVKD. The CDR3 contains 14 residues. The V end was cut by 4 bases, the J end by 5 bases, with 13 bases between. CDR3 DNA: TGTGCCACCAGTGACCCCCGAGGGGGTGAGACCCAGTACTTC. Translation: CATSDPRGGETQYF.

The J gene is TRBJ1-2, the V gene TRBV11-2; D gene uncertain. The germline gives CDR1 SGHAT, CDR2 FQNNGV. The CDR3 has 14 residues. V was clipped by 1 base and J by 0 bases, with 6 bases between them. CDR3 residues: CASSLGGANYGYTF. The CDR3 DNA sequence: TGTGCCAGCAGCTTAGGAGGTGCTAACTATGGCTACACCTTC.

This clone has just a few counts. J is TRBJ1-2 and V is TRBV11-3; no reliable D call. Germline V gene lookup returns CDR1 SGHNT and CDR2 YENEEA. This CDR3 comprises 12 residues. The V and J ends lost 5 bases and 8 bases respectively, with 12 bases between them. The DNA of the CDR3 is TGTGCCAGCAGCCCACCCCGGGAGGGCTACACCTTC. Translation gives CASSPPREGYTF.

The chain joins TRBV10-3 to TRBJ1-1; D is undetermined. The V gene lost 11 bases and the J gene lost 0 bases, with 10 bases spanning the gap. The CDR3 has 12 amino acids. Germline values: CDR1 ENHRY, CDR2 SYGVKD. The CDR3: CASTSMNTEAFF. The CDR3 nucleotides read TGTGCCTCGACAAGCATGAACACTGAAGCTTTCTTT.